The rows below give T cell receptor beta chains drawn from one sample of a study of OX40 agonist ivuxolimab in advanced cancers. Data came from immunoSEQ multiplex PCR; TCRdb stores just in-frame clones and leaves some out. The table lists more than 50,000 clones, roughly four fifths of them singletons, with approximately 1.5% in the top ten. This sample comprised CD4+ or CD8+ T cells sorted from blood, obtained in a trial of the OX40 agonist ivuxolimab. The receptors shown here come from an adult with an advanced solid tumor such as melanoma, head and neck, liver or kidney cancer. CDR3s include the opening cysteine and the closing phenylalanine or tryptophan. Fields, in order: CDR3 protein, CDR3 DNA, V gene, CDR3 length, clone size, J gene, D gene. D genes are given only for firm matches. The size entry is marked missing in some rows and otherwise reads once, few, many or a size class.

CDR3: CASSLALDRREAFF
DNA: TGTGCCAGCAGCTTAGCCCTAGACAGACGGGAAGCTTTCTTT
V: TRBV7-9
length: 14
size: -
J: TRBJ1-1
D: -

CDR3: CASSLGAAQYNEQFF
DNA: TGCGCCAGCAGCTTGGGGGCAGCTCAGTACAATGAGCAGTTCTTC
V: TRBV5-1
length: 15
size: -
J: TRBJ2-1
D: -

CDR3: CASSPEVGRGYEQYF
DNA: TGCGCCAGCAGCCCCGAAGTTGGCAGGGGCTACGAGCAGTACTTC
V: TRBV5-1
length: 15
size: -
J: TRBJ2-7
D: -

CDR3: CASSPVQRQPQHF
DNA: TGTGCCAGCAGTCCGGTCCAGCGGCAGCCCCAGCATTTT
V: TRBV7-2
length: 13
size: -
J: TRBJ1-5
D: -

CDR3: CASSLEGLNEQFF
DNA: TGTGCCAGCAGCTTAGAAGGCCTCAATGAGCAGTTCTTC
V: TRBV7-8
length: 13
size: -
J: TRBJ2-1
D: -

CDR3: CASSQSGRGSYNEQFF
DNA: TGTGCCAGCAGCCAAAGCGGGAGGGGCTCCTACAATGAGCAGTTCTTC
V: TRBV5-5
length: 16
size: -
J: TRBJ2-1
D: TRBD2

CDR3: CASSISGFRGEAFF
DNA: TGTGCCAGTAGTATATCGGGGTTCCGCGGGGAAGCTTTCTTT
V: TRBV19
length: 14
size: once
J: TRBJ1-1
D: -

CDR3: CASSVGLGNTGELFF
DNA: TGTGCCAGCAGCGTAGGGTTAGGAAACACCGGGGAGCTGTTTTTT
V: TRBV9
length: 15
size: -
J: TRBJ2-2
D: -

CDR3: CASSDRDRATGELFF
DNA: TGTGCCAGCAGTGACCGGGACAGGGCCACCGGGGAGCTGTTTTTT
V: TRBV27
length: 15
size: -
J: TRBJ2-2
D: TRBD1

CDR3: CASSSRVYGNTIYF
DNA: TGTGCCAGCAGCTCCCGGGTGTACGGAAACACCATATATTTT
V: TRBV11-3
length: 14
size: few
J: TRBJ1-3
D: -

CDR3: CASSLRGLAAETQYF
DNA: TGTGCCAGCAGTCTGAGGGGACTAGCGGCAGAGACCCAGTACTTC
V: TRBV27
length: 15
size: -
J: TRBJ2-5
D: TRBD2

CDR3: CASSALAGGLTDTQYF
DNA: TGTGCCAGCAGTGCGCTAGCGGGGGGCCTAACAGATACGCAGTATTTT
V: TRBV6-1
length: 16
size: -
J: TRBJ2-3
D: TRBD2

CDR3: CASSQGVANEKLFF
DNA: TGCGCCAGCAGCCAAGGGGTCGCTAATGAAAAACTGTTTTTT
V: TRBV4-1
length: 14
size: few
J: TRBJ1-4
D: -

CDR3: CASRDTGGEKLFF
DNA: TGCGCCAGCAGGGACACAGGGGGGGAAAAACTGTTTTTT
V: TRBV5-1
length: 13
size: few
J: TRBJ1-4
D: TRBD1

CDR3: CASSKSYPGGELFF
DNA: TGTGCCAGCAGCAAGAGCTATCCGGGCGGGGAGCTGTTTTTT
V: TRBV11-3
length: 14
size: -
J: TRBJ2-2
D: -

CDR3: CASSLRDRFYNEQFF
DNA: TGTGCCAGCAGCTTAAGGGACAGATTTTACAATGAGCAGTTCTTC
V: TRBV5-6
length: 15
size: -
J: TRBJ2-1
D: TRBD1

CDR3: CASSFGASYEQYF
DNA: TGTGCCAGCAGCTTCGGGGCCTCCTACGAGCAGTACTTC
V: TRBV5-4
length: 13
size: -
J: TRBJ2-7
D: -

CDR3: CAISRGDEQYF
DNA: TGTGCCATCAGTCGGGGGGATGAGCAGTACTTC
V: TRBV10-3
length: 11
size: -
J: TRBJ2-7
D: TRBD2

CDR3: CATSRDFVAEEQFF
DNA: TGTGCCACCAGCAGGGACTTCGTAGCGGAGGAGCAGTTCTTC
V: TRBV15
length: 14
size: -
J: TRBJ2-1
D: -

CDR3: CASRYRGAGDEQYF
DNA: TGTGCCAGCAGATACCGGGGGGCGGGCGACGAGCAGTACTTC
V: TRBV6-6
length: 14
size: -
J: TRBJ2-7
D: -

CDR3: CASSRSVSRVSRKNTEAFF
DNA: TGTGCCAGCAGCAGATCGGTCAGCAGGGTCTCGAGGAAGAACACTGAAGCTTTCTTT
V: TRBV7-2
length: 19
size: few
J: TRBJ1-1
D: -

CDR3: CATSRGGGSNQPQHF
DNA: TGTGCCACCAGCAGAGGAGGAGGTAGCAATCAGCCCCAGCATTTT
V: TRBV15
length: 15
size: few
J: TRBJ1-5
D: -

CDR3: CASGRTGRNTGELFF
DNA: TGTGCCAGTGGTCGGACAGGGAGGAACACCGGGGAGCTGTTTTTT
V: TRBV19
length: 15
size: -
J: TRBJ2-2
D: TRBD1

CDR3: CASSKVLFIAMNTEAFF
DNA: TGTGCCAGCAGCAAGGTATTATTCATCGCCATGAACACTGAAGCTTTCTTT
V: TRBV21-1
length: 17
size: -
J: TRBJ1-1
D: -

CDR3: CASTPTRYEQYF
DNA: TGCGCCAGCACCCCTACACGGTACGAGCAGTACTTC
V: TRBV23-1
length: 12
size: -
J: TRBJ2-7
D: -

CDR3: CASSLGQGPEQYF
DNA: TGTGCCAGCAGCTTAGGACAGGGCCCCGAGCAGTACTTC
V: TRBV7-9
length: 13
size: -
J: TRBJ2-7
D: TRBD1

CDR3: CASSFRDSSEQFF
DNA: TGTGCCAGCAGTTTTCGAGACAGCAGTGAGCAGTTCTTC
V: TRBV27
length: 13
size: -
J: TRBJ2-1
D: -

CDR3: CASSELRGRSYEQYF
DNA: TGTGCCAGCAGTGAGCTACGTGGCAGGAGCTACGAGCAGTACTTC
V: TRBV25-1
length: 15
size: -
J: TRBJ2-7
D: -

CDR3: CAWSAGSLGTEAFF
DNA: TGTGCCTGGAGTGCCGGCTCACTCGGCACTGAAGCTTTCTTT
V: TRBV30
length: 14
size: few
J: TRBJ1-1
D: -

CDR3: CASSSRGRSNEQFF
DNA: TGTGCCAGTAGTAGCAGGGGGCGATCCAATGAGCAGTTCTTC
V: TRBV19
length: 14
size: -
J: TRBJ2-1
D: TRBD1

CDR3: CASSPVLARNSPLHF
DNA: TGTGCCAGCAGCCCCGTCCTAGCACGGAATTCACCCCTCCACTTT
V: TRBV11-2
length: 15
size: few
J: TRBJ1-6
D: -

CDR3: CASSSAGTGFGYTF
DNA: TGTGCCAGCAGCTCGGCCGGGACAGGGTTTGGCTACACCTTC
V: TRBV12-1
length: 14
size: -
J: TRBJ1-2
D: -

CDR3: CASSSVGGQSEQFF
DNA: TGTGCCAGCAGTTCCGTCGGGGGGCAGAGTGAGCAGTTCTTC
V: TRBV7-2
length: 14
size: -
J: TRBJ2-1
D: -

CDR3: CASSEWGTEAFF
DNA: TGTGCCAGCAGCGAATGGGGGACAGAAGCTTTCTTT
V: TRBV7-8
length: 12
size: -
J: TRBJ1-1
D: -

CDR3: CASSRGPFGSTDTQYF
DNA: TGCGCCAGCAGCCGAGGTCCCTTCGGGAGCACAGATACGCAGTATTTT
V: TRBV4-3
length: 16
size: -
J: TRBJ2-3
D: -

CDR3: CASSSGQGNTEAFF
DNA: TGTGCCAGCAGTTCCGGACAGGGGAATACTGAAGCTTTCTTT
V: TRBV11-3
length: 14
size: -
J: TRBJ1-1
D: TRBD1

CDR3: CAISERSVEGMNTEAFF
DNA: TGTGCCATCAGTGAAAGAAGCGTAGAGGGGATGAACACTGAAGCTTTCTTT
V: TRBV10-3
length: 17
size: -
J: TRBJ1-1
D: -

CDR3: CASSQIISARVNTEAFF
DNA: TGCGCCAGCAGTCAAATAATCTCTGCCAGGGTGAACACTGAAGCTTTCTTT
V: TRBV23-1
length: 17
size: once
J: TRBJ1-1
D: -

CDR3: CASSRAGVNTGELFF
DNA: TGTGCCAGCAGTCGAGCGGGAGTCAACACCGGGGAGCTGTTTTTT
V: TRBV28
length: 15
size: -
J: TRBJ2-2
D: TRBD2

CDR3: CASSLGTGNEKQPQHF
DNA: TGCGCCAGCAGCTTGGGGACAGGGAATGAGAAACAGCCCCAGCATTTT
V: TRBV5-1
length: 16
size: -
J: TRBJ1-5
D: TRBD1

CDR3: CATSRDGGRGIGQPQHF
DNA: TGTGCCACCAGCAGAGATGGGGGCAGGGGAATTGGTCAGCCCCAGCATTTT
V: TRBV15
length: 17
size: -
J: TRBJ1-5
D: -

CDR3: CASSEIGQGTTPLHF
DNA: TGTGCCAGCAGTGAAATCGGGCAGGGAACGACACCCCTCCACTTT
V: TRBV6-1
length: 15
size: once
J: TRBJ1-6
D: -

CDR3: CASSPDREDEKLFF
DNA: TGTGCCAGCTCACCGGACAGGGAGGATGAAAAACTGTTTTTT
V: TRBV18
length: 14
size: once
J: TRBJ1-4
D: TRBD1

CDR3: CAWQRTRGHTEAFF
DNA: TGTGCCTGGCAACGTACAAGGGGCCACACTGAAGCTTTCTTT
V: TRBV30
length: 14
size: -
J: TRBJ1-1
D: -

CDR3: CASSSRDRTFSYEQYF
DNA: TGTGCCAGCAGCTCCAGGGACAGAACCTTCTCCTACGAGCAGTACTTC
V: TRBV13
length: 16
size: -
J: TRBJ2-7
D: TRBD1

CDR3: CASSLVGAGLAYEQYF
DNA: TGCGCCAGCAGCTTGGTTGGAGCGGGTCTGGCCTACGAGCAGTACTTC
V: TRBV5-1
length: 16
size: -
J: TRBJ2-7
D: -

CDR3: CASSSTGAGKDTQYF
DNA: TGTGCCAGCAGCTCCACAGGGGCCGGTAAAGATACGCAGTATTTT
V: TRBV7-9
length: 15
size: -
J: TRBJ2-3
D: TRBD1

CDR3: CASRKLDLSYNEQFF
DNA: TGTGCCAGCAGAAAACTAGACCTTTCTTACAATGAGCAGTTCTTC
V: TRBV27
length: 15
size: -
J: TRBJ2-1
D: -

CDR3: CASSSPRGGNYGYTF
DNA: TGTGCCAGCAGTTCCCCCCGAGGGGGGAACTATGGCTACACCTTC
V: TRBV6-6
length: 15
size: -
J: TRBJ1-2
D: -

CDR3: CASSISSLRRHYNEQFF
DNA: TGTGCCAGTAGTATTTCTTCTTTGCGGCGACACTACAATGAGCAGTTCTTC
V: TRBV19
length: 17
size: -
J: TRBJ2-1
D: -

CDR3: CASSWGTGGTEAFF
DNA: TGCGCCAGCAGCTGGGGGACAGGGGGAACTGAAGCTTTCTTT
V: TRBV5-1
length: 14
size: -
J: TRBJ1-1
D: TRBD1

CDR3: CSADSGTGGSSTEAFF
DNA: TGCAGCGCCGACTCCGGGACAGGGGGTTCGTCGACTGAAGCTTTCTTT
V: TRBV29-1
length: 16
size: -
J: TRBJ1-1
D: TRBD1

CDR3: CASSRGQEQFF
DNA: TGTGCCAGCAGCCGGGGACAGGAGCAGTTCTTC
V: TRBV11-3
length: 11
size: -
J: TRBJ2-1
D: TRBD1

CDR3: CASSVQTGGINYGYTF
DNA: TGTGCCAGCTCAGTACAAACAGGGGGCATTAACTATGGCTACACCTTC
V: TRBV18
length: 16
size: -
J: TRBJ1-2
D: TRBD1

CDR3: CASSARQGYTGELFF
DNA: TGTGCCAGTAGTGCCCGACAGGGTTACACCGGGGAGCTGTTTTTT
V: TRBV19
length: 15
size: -
J: TRBJ2-2
D: TRBD1

CDR3: CASRTLTGSHGYTF
DNA: TGTGCCAGCAGGACCTTAACGGGGTCGCATGGCTACACCTTC
V: TRBV6-5
length: 14
size: -
J: TRBJ1-2
D: -

CDR3: CASSFQGGQPQHF
DNA: TGTGCCAGTAGTTTCCAGGGTGGGCAGCCCCAGCATTTT
V: TRBV19
length: 13
size: -
J: TRBJ1-5
D: -